The sequence of this T cell receptor (beta chain) was determined in a study of OX40 agonist ivuxolimab in advanced cancers. The wider study: Ivuxolimab, an antibody that agonizes OX40 (CD134), was administered to the patients. The study reported partial responses in three patients: one hepatocellular carcinoma, two cutaneous melanoma. Points from the study as a whole: There was clonal expansion of CD4+ and CD8+ blood T cells by week 6 at 0.1 to 3.0 mg/kg. CD8+ T cells (on average) carried more expanded clones than CD4+ T cells.

TCRdb keeps only in-frame clones here, not all; method: immunoSEQ multiplex PCR. The table shows tens of thousands of clones, with about nine tenths occurring only once. On this clone itself: Its antigen remains unknown.

Germline V gives CDR1 MNHEY, CDR2 SVGAGI. V was clipped by 2 bases and J by 5 bases, with 15 bases between them. This CDR3 spans 15 amino acids. Sequencing was performed on CD4+ or CD8+ T cells sorted from blood, taken in a trial of the OX40 agonist ivuxolimab. The receptor comes from an adult with an advanced solid tumor such as melanoma, head and neck, liver or kidney cancer. This rearrangement joins TRBV6-5 to TRBJ1-2; D gene unclear. CDR3 coding DNA: TGTGCCAGCAGTTACGAAAGGGTGAGAGGATATGGCTACACCTTC. Its protein product is CASSYERVRGYGYTF.